This is a list of T cell receptor beta chains from one sample in a study of cytomegalovirus exposure and HLA in healthy donors. Here immunoSEQ multiplex PCR was the method, and the copy in TCRdb shows in-frame clones only, minus some. The sample contains some 120,000 clones, over 60% of which appear only once. Sequencing was done on a sample of PBMCs. The source of these receptors is a man between 18 and 35 years old in good health and CMV-seronegative. CDR3s include the opening cysteine and the closing phenylalanine or tryptophan. The order of the fields is D gene, V gene, J gene, clone size, CDR3 protein, CDR3 DNA. A D gene is named only where the DNA matches it firmly. Clone size is not always given. Where it is, it says once, few, many or a class for expanded clones.

>.|TRBV19|TRBJ1-5|few
CASSIVPGYSNQPQHF
TGTGCCAGTAGTATAGTCCCAGGCTATAGCAATCAGCCCCAGCATTTT
>TRBD1|TRBV5-1|TRBJ1-4|.
CASSLLGQGWGATNEKLFF
TGCGCCAGCAGCTTGTTGGGACAGGGCTGGGGTGCAACTAATGAAAAACTGTTTTTT
>.|TRBV9|TRBJ2-1|.
CASSVDPDSYNEQFF
TGTGCCAGCAGCGTAGATCCGGACAGCTACAATGAGCAGTTCTTC
>.|TRBV6-5|TRBJ2-5|.
CATGTQETQYF
TGTGCAACGGGGACACAAGAGACCCAGTACTTC
>.|TRBV5-6|TRBJ2-7|.
CASSIGSYEQYF
TGTGCCAGCAGTATAGGGAGCTACGAGCAGTACTTC
>TRBD2|TRBV4-3|TRBJ2-7|.
CASSQGTSGSWAYEQYF
TGCGCCAGCAGCCAAGGGACTAGCGGGAGTTGGGCCTACGAGCAGTACTTC
>.|TRBV7-6|TRBJ1-2|.
CASSLGGSDGYTF
TGTGCCAGCAGCTTAGGGGGCTCGGATGGCTACACCTTC
>TRBD1|TRBV27|TRBJ2-2|.
CASSMDRGDTGELFF
TGTGCCAGCAGTATGGACAGGGGTGACACCGGGGAGCTGTTTTTT
>.|TRBV6-6|TRBJ2-5|.
CASSVNPGSSETQYF
TGTGCCAGCAGTGTCAATCCAGGGTCGTCGGAGACCCAGTACTTC
>TRBD1|TRBV9|TRBJ1-1|.
CASSAPGQGAWGTEAFF
TGTGCCAGCAGCGCTCCGGGACAGGGGGCGTGGGGCACTGAAGCTTTCTTT
>TRBD2|TRBV29-1|TRBJ2-1|.
CSVRGGLADEQFF
TGCAGCGTAAGAGGCGGACTAGCCGATGAGCAGTTCTTC
>.|TRBV6-5|TRBJ2-3|.
CASSLGLGGSTQYF
TGTGCCAGCAGTCTCGGACTAGGGGGTAGCACGCAGTATTTT